This T cell receptor (beta chain) is drawn from a study of chemoradiotherapy in HPV16-positive cancers. Profiling relied on immunoSEQ multiplex PCR, and the TCRdb table lists in-frame clones only, not all of them. The table lists about 2,400 clones, about 85% of them singletons, with under 8% in the top ten. Study-wide findings and caveats: HPV-responsive T-cell expansion during chemoradiotherapy was linked to improved recurrence-free survival in HPV16-positive patients. Non-HPV-specific T cells did not expand in tumors during treatment, whereas candidate HPV-specific clones and E7-related motifs did.

A remark on this clone: What it binds is unknown.

The receptor was isolated from a human donor with HPV-associated anogenital cancer. The sequencing here drew on tumor tissue, taken from a patient who underwent chemoradiotherapy.

CDR3 in DNA: TGTGCCAGCAGCCCCCTCAGGGGAACTGAAGCTTTCTTT. Translating gives CASSPLRGTEAFF. This chain joins TRBV9 and TRBJ1-1, with D perhaps TRBD1 (6 bases). Trimming left V 4 bases short and J 5 bases short, with 12 bases between. This CDR3 region has 13 residues. Germline V CDR1 and CDR2: SGDLS, YYNGEE.